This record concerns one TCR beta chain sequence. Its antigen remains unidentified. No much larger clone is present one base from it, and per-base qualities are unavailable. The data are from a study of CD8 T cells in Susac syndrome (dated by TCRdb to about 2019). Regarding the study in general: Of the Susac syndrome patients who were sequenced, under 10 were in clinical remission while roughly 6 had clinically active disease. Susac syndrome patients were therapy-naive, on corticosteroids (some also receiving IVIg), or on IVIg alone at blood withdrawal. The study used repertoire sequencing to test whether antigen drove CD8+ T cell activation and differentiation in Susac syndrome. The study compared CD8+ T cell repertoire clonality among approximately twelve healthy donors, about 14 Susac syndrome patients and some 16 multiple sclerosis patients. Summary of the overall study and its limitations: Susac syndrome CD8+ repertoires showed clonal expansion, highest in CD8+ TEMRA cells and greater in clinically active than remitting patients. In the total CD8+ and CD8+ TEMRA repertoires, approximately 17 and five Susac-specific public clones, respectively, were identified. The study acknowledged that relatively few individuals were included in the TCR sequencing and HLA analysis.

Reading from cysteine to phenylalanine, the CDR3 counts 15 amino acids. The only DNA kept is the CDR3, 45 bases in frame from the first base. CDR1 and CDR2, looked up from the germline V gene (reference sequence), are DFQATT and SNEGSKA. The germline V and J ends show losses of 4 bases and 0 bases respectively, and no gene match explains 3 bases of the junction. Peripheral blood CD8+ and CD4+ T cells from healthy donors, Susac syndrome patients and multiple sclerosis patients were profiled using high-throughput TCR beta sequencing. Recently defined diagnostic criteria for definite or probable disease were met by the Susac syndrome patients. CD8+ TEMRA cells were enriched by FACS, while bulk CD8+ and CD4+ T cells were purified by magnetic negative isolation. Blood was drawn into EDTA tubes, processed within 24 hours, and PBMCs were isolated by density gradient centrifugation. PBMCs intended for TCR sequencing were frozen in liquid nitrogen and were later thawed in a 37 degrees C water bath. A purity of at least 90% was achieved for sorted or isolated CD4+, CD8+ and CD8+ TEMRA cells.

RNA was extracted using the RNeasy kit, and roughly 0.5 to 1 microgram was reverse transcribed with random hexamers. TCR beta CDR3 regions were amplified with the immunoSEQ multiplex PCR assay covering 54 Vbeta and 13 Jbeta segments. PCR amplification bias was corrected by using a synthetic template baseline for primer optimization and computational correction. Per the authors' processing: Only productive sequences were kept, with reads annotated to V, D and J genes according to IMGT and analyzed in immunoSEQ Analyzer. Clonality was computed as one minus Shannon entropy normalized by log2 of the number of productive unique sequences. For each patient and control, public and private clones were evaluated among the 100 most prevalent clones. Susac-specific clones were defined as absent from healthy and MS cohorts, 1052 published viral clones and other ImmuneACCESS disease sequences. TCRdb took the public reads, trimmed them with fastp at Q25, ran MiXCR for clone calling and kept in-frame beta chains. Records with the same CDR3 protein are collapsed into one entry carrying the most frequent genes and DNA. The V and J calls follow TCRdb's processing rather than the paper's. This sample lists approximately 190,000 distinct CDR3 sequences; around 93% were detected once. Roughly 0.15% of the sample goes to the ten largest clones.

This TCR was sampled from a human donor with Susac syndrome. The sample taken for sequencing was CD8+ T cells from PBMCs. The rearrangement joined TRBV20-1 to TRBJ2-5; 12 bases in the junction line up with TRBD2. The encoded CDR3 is CSATRLAGDQETQYF. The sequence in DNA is TGCAGTGCTACCCGACTAGCGGGGGACCAAGAGACCCAGTACTTC.